Below, one T cell receptor beta chain is given with its context. Its antigen is unidentified. Per the germline V gene, CDR1 is SEHNR and CDR2 is FQNEAQ (reference sequence). The CDR3 runs 11 residues. The germline V and J ends were trimmed by 4 bases and 7 bases, with 7 bases remaining between them. Sequenced by immunoSEQ multiplex PCR; TCRdb stores in-frame clones only, minus some. The sample yields 50,000 to 55,000 clones, 85% to 95% seen once. The source of the sample is a study of siplizumab effects on memory and regulatory T cells. Study results and caveats: Sequences below about 10^-5 frequency were poorly captured. As a result, only a minor fraction of alloreactive clones mapped to unstimulated subsets.

This receptor was obtained from a human donor in good health. Sequenced input: CD8+ T cells sorted from blood. This sequence joins TRBV7-9 and TRBJ1-1; no definite D call. The chain's CDR3 is CASSYNGEAFF. In nucleotides, the CDR3 is TGTGCCAGCAGCTATAACGGTGAAGCTTTCTTT.